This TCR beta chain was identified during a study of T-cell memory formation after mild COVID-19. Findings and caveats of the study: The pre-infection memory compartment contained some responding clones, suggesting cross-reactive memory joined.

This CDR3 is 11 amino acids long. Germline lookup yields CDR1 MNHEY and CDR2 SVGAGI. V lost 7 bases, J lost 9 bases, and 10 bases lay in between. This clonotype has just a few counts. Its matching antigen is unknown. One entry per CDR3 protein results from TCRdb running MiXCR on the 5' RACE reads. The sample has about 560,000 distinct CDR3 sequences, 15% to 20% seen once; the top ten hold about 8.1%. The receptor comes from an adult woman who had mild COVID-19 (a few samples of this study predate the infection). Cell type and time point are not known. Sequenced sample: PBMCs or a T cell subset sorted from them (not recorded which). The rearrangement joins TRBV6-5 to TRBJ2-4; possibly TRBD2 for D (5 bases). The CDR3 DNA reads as TGTGCCAGCAACGACGGAGGCATTCAGTACTTC. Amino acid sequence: CASNDGGIQYF.